The entry that follows covers one TCR beta chain sequence. Per the original methods: Estimation of nucleated cell counts relied on the amplification of reference gene primers. The table came from immunoSEQ multiplex PCR; TCRdb's copy has only in-frame clones and leaves some out. Clonal size and the V and J genes are those of that table, whereas D and trimming came from the DNA. The sample consists of 70,000 or so clones, around four fifths of them appearing once. This entry belongs to a study of blood T cell repertoires in COVID-19. About the study: Whether acute or convalescent, the COVID-19 samples came from the United States, Italy and Spain.

Between the trimmed V and J ends, which lost 4 bases and 8 bases, there was a span of 18 bases. Germline V CDR1 and CDR2: LNHDA, SQIVND (reference sequence). The CDR3 length is 16 residues. V gene TRBV19 combines with J gene TRBJ1-6; D remains unclear. The sequence derives from a man aged 55-75 years with COVID-19, enrolled during active disease. Sequenced: peripheral blood. The CDR3 nucleotides are TGTGCCAGTAGTAATTTAGGACTGTCGACGCATTCACCCCTCCACTTT. It translates to CASSNLGLSTHSPLHF.